This entry features one T cell receptor beta chain sequence. Repertoires were generated with immunoSEQ multiplex PCR, while TCRdb's copy carries only in-frame clones and drops some. There are around 2.1 million clones in the sample; almost 96% occur only once, and roughly 0.13% lies in the top ten. This sample is part of a study of shared clonotypes between healthy human individuals. CDR1 and CDR2 from the germline V gene are SGHAT and FQNNGV. The CDR3 consists of 13 residues. Trimming took 5 bases from V and 4 from J, leaving 10 bases between them. This TCR derives from a man aged 18 to 29 in good health. The sample comprised naive CD4+ T cells sorted from blood. Subset meaning: CD45RA+ positively selected. The chain combines TRBV11-2 with TRBJ2-3; D is undetermined. CDR3 in amino acids: CASSPPNSDTQYF. The CDR3, as DNA: TGTGCCAGCAGCCCGCCTAACTCAGATACGCAGTATTTT. The entire variable domain, with the rest obtained from reference TRBV11-2 and TRBJ2-3, is as follows: EAGVAQSPRYKIIEKRQSVAFWCNPISGHATLYWYQQILGQGPKLLIQFQNNGVVDDSQLPKDRFSAERLKGVDSTLKIQPAKLEDSAVYLCASSPPNSDTQYFGPGTRLTVL.